This T cell receptor (beta chain) comes out of a study of blood T cell repertoires in COVID-19. Whole-study context: Collection of acute and convalescent COVID-19 samples took place in the United States, Italy and Spain. Sample material is recorded as cDNA or gDNA derived from T cells, B-cell-depleted T cells, or PBMCs.

Germline V gene data show CDR1 as MNHEY and CDR2 as SVGAGI. Trimming cost V 7 bases and J 4 bases; bases outside gene matches: 11. The CDR3 extends over 15 amino acids. How the authors handled the data: Using reference gene primer amplification, nucleated cell counts were estimated. Assay: immunoSEQ multiplex PCR; the TCRdb copy retains only in-frame clones and omits some. The D gene and trimming were derived from the DNA, and the V and J assignments and clone size from that table. Among some 270,000 clones listed, roughly 83% were seen once. This TCR was recovered from a woman of 80 years or more with COVID-19, enrolled during active disease. The J gene is TRBJ2-5, the V gene TRBV6-5, with 8 bases that match TRBD2. The sequenced material came from peripheral blood. The CDR3 bases are TGTGCCAGCACTAGGAAAGGGACTAGTGGAGAGACCCAGTACTTC. Its protein is CASTRKGTSGETQYF.